These 4 T cell receptor beta chains were sequenced from one sample in a study of T cell changes during pregnancy in multiple sclerosis. Assay used: immunoSEQ multiplex PCR; TCRdb lists only in-frame clones, some missing. Among some 9,100 clones listed, over 80% were seen once. The starting material was CD8+ T cells from peripheral blood mononuclear cells, obtained in the third trimester of pregnancy. The receptors shown here come from a female donor in good health, enrolled as a control in a pregnancy study.

This chain links TRBV12-5 with TRBJ1-1, with 10 bases lining up with TRBD1. The germline V gene encodes CDR1 LGHNT and CDR2 FRNRAP. The CDR3 loop spans 12 amino acids. V lost 5 bases to trimming and J lost 6 bases; unmatched junction nucleotides: 0. CDR3 protein: CASGDRGPEAFF. The DNA of the CDR3 is TGTGCTAGTGGTGACAGGGGGCCTGAAGCTTTCTTT.

The genes are TRBV6-5 and TRBJ2-5; D is perhaps TRBD1 (5 bases). The DNA end favors TRBJ2-7, so the J call may be wrong. The CDR3 covers 14 residues. Germline-derived CDR1 and CDR2 are MNHEY and SVGAGI. The CDR3 spells CASSYFDSSYEQYF. DNA of the CDR3: TGTGCCAGCAGTTACTTTGACAGTTCCTACGAGCAGTACTTC.

J is TRBJ2-5 and V is TRBV7-9, with D possibly TRBD2 on 6 matching bases. Trimming took 7 bases from V and 5 from J, leaving 14 bases between them. The V gene's germline CDR1 is SEHNR and CDR2 FQNEAQ (reference sequence). This CDR3 comprises 13 residues. The CDR3 protein is CASNREPGETQYF. The CDR3 region has the DNA TGTGCCAGCAATCGGGAGCCGGGGGAGACCCAGTACTTC.

This clone has just one count. The V and J genes are TRBV27 and TRBJ2-5, with D perhaps matching TRBD2 (5 bases). Germline CDR1 and CDR2: MNHEY and SMNVEV (reference sequence). V lost 4 bases and J 5 bases, leaving 11 bases between the germline ends. This CDR3 is 13 amino acids long. For the CDR3, the DNA is TGTGCCAGCAGTTGGGGAGTGCGGGAGACCCAGTACTTC. Translation gives CASSWGVRETQYF.